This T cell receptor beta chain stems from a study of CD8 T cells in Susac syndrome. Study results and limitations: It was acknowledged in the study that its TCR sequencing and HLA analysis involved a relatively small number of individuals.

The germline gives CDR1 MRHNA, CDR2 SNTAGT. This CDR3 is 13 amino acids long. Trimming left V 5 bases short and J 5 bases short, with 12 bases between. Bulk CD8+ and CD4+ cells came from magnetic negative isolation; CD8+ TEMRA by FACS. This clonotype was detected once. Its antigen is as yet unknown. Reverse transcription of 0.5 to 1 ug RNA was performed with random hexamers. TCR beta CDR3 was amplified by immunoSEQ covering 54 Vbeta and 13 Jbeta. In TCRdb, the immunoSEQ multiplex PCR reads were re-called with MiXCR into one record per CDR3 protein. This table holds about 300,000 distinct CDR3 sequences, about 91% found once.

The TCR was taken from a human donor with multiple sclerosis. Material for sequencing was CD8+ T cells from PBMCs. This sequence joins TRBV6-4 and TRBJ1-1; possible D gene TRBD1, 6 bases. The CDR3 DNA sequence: TGTGCCAGCAGTAGGGGGGAAAAGACTGAAGCTTTCTTT. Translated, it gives CASSRGEKTEAFF.